Shown below are 32 T cell receptor beta chains from a single sample sequenced in a study of Ad26.COV2.S vaccination and SARS-CoV-2 variants. Described treatment: around 19 received Ad26.COV2.S at low or high dose, single or two shots; 5 received placebo; per-sample allocation not given. The samples date from day 63 after the first vaccine or placebo injection. Using immunoSEQ multiplex PCR, the repertoire was profiled, and TCRdb retains in-frame clones only, with some absent. The sample has 400,000 to 500,000 clones, approximately 87% seen once. Source: peripheral blood, taken in a trial of Ad26.COV2.S vaccine versus placebo. Receptors were obtained from a person aged 18 to 59 who received the Ad26.COV2.S COVID-19 vaccine or a placebo.

The chain employs TRBV7-8 and TRBJ1-3, with 8 bases lining up with TRBD1. Germline trimming cut 1 base from V and 7 bases from J; bases unmatched to any gene: 3. Germline V lookup: CDR1 SGHVS, CDR2 FQNEAQ. The CDR3 is made up of 14 amino acids. The CDR3 spells CASSLGGQGNTIYF. The CDR3 nucleotides read TGTGCCAGCAGCTTAGGAGGACAGGGCAACACCATATATTTT.

The chain has TRBV5-6 and TRBJ2-3; TRBD1 agrees at 10 bases. Unmatched junction bases numbered 6, after V lost 0 bases and J lost 5 bases. CDR1 and CDR2 (germline): SGHDT, YYEEEE. This CDR3 spans 16 amino acids. The CDR3 DNA is TGTGCCAGCAGCTTGGGGACAGGGGGTTTTGGAGATACGCAGTATTTT. Amino acids: CASSLGTGGFGDTQYF.

The chain links TRBV18 to TRBJ2-3; unclear D gene. The CDR3 is 13 residues long. Per germline, CDR1 KGHSH and CDR2 LQKENI. The germline V and J ends were trimmed by 3 bases and 5 bases, with 9 bases remaining between them. As DNA, the CDR3 is TGTGCCAGCTCACCCCGGAAACTAGATACGCAGTATTTT. Translating it yields CASSPRKLDTQYF.

The gene calls are TRBV5-1 and TRBJ2-1, with a tentative D call TRBD2 (6 bases). The germline V gene encodes CDR1 SGHRS and CDR2 YFSETQ. V gave up 7 bases and J gave up 3 bases, with 20 bases separating them. The CDR3 length is 16 residues. The chain's CDR3 is CASCGSWGDLYNEQFF. The CDR3 bases are TGCGCCAGCTGCGGATCTTGGGGGGACCTCTACAATGAGCAGTTCTTC.

This clone is a singleton in its sample. This chain uses TRBV30 with TRBJ1-4, with D tentatively TRBD1 (5 bases). The ends were cut back, 1 base at V and 8 bases at J, with 11 bases in the middle. Germline-derived CDR1 and CDR2 are GTSNPN and SVGIG (reference sequence). CDR3 size: 13 residues. For the CDR3, the DNA is TGTGCCTGGAGTGGTAGGGGCAGGGAAAAACTGTTTTTT. Encoded protein: CAWSGRGREKLFF.

This chain connects TRBV28 to TRBJ1-2; D is unresolved. V was cut by 2 bases and J by 2 bases, with 6 bases left in between. Germline values: CDR1 MDHEN, CDR2 SYDVKM. There are 13 residues in the CDR3. In DNA form, the CDR3 reads TGTGCCAGCAGTTTAGACGGAAACTATGGCTACACCTTC. This encodes CASSLDGNYGYTF.

The rearrangement joins TRBV7-9 to TRBJ2-1; 7 nucleotides line up with TRBD1. The CDR3 extends over 14 amino acids. V dropped 4 bases and J dropped 5; count of bases not matched to a gene: 5. Germline V gene sequence: CDR1 SEHNR, CDR2 FQNEAQ (reference sequence). For the CDR3, the DNA is TGTGCCAGCAGCTCAAGAGACAGGGACAATGAGCAGTTCTTC. Translating gives CASSSRDRDNEQFF.

The count of this clone is one. The genes are TRBV29-1 and TRBJ2-3; TRBD2 matches at 13 bases. This CDR3 is 17 amino acids long. J gave up 6 bases and V 2 bases, and 11 bases lay outside the gene matches. Germline V gene lookup returns CDR1 SQVTM and CDR2 ANQGSEA. This CDR3 reads CSVEPGSGTSGDDTQYF. For the CDR3, the DNA is TGCAGCGTTGAACCCGGCTCTGGGACTAGCGGGGATGATACGCAGTATTTT.

The chain joins TRBV11-2 to TRBJ2-5; unclear D gene. Germline loops: CDR1 SGHAT, CDR2 FQNNGV. CDR3 size: 11 residues. The V gene lost 5 bases and the J gene lost 4 bases, with 5 bases spanning the gap. The CDR3, as DNA: TGTGCCAGCAGCGACTTAGAGACCCAGTACTTC. Translated: CASSDLETQYF.

The chain employs TRBV9 and TRBJ2-7; a possible D gene is TRBD1 (8 bases). Germline-derived CDR1 and CDR2 are SGDLS and YYNGEE. This CDR3 is built from 15 residues. Trimming shortened V by 3 bases and J by 7 bases, and 20 bases separated the two germline ends. Here the CDR3 DNA reads TGTGCCAGCAGCGCGCTAACCGACAGGGGAGGGGAGCAGTACTTC. This translates into CASSALTDRGGEQYF.

This rearrangement joins TRBV30 to TRBJ1-5; 9 bases agree with TRBD1. V lost 3 bases to trimming and J lost 9 bases; unmatched junction nucleotides: 6. Germline V gene lookup returns CDR1 GTSNPN and CDR2 SVGIG (reference sequence). The CDR3 is made up of 13 amino acids. The CDR3 DNA is TGTGCCTGGAGCGGACAGGGGAGCCCGCCCCAGCATTTT. Its protein product is CAWSGQGSPPQHF.

This clone was recorded once. The chain uses TRBV15 and TRBJ1-5; TRBD1 matches at 7 bases. CDR1 LNHNV and CDR2 YYDKDF come from the germline V gene (reference sequence). V trimming: 0 bases; J trimming: 2 bases; junction bases outside the gene matches: 16. The CDR3 totals 20 residues. CDR3 bases: TGTGCCACCAGCAGAGATATACCCCCCCCCGACAGGGATCGCAATCAGCCCCAGCATTTT. Encoded protein: CATSRDIPPPDRDRNQPQHF.

The rearrangement joins TRBV7-8 to TRBJ1-6, with D hard to call. Germline assignment: CDR1 SGHVS and CDR2 FQNEAQ. The CDR3 sequence is 14 residues long. The ends were cut back, 3 bases at V and 4 bases at J, with 7 bases in the middle. The CDR3 nucleotides are TGTGCCAGCAGCTTGGAGAGGTATAATTCACCCCTCCACTTT. Its protein product is CASSLERYNSPLHF.

This clone was seen just once. This chain joins TRBV3-1 (or the pseudogene TRBV3-2) and TRBJ2-6; a weak D match, TRBD1 (6 bases). CDR3 length equals 20 residues. From germline, CDR1 is LGHDT and CDR2 YNNKEL (reference sequence). V dropped 4 bases and J dropped 0 bases, with 22 bases sitting between them. CDR3 bases: TGTGCCAGCAGCCCCCTTTATGCGGACAGTGACTACTCTGGGGCCAACGTCCTGACTTTC. Protein sequence: CASSPLYADSDYSGANVLTF.

V and J are TRBV28 and TRBJ2-7; 9 positions match TRBD1. The V gene end was trimmed by 6 bases and the J gene end by 5 bases; junction bases not matched to a gene: 11. Germline V gives CDR1 MDHEN, CDR2 SYDVKM. The CDR3 is 15 amino acids. CDR3 in DNA: TGTGCCAGCAGACGACCCGGGACAGGGTTCGACGAGCAGTACTTC. Its translation is CASRRPGTGFDEQYF.

Of note for this clone: The same CDR3 arises from other DNA sequences in this sample as well. The rearrangement uses TRBV19 and TRBJ2-1, with 11 bases identical to TRBD2. With 7 bases clipped from V and 3 bases from J, the junction kept 5 bases outside the gene matches. Germline lookup yields CDR1 LNHDA and CDR2 SQIVND (reference sequence). CDR3 size: 15 residues. CDR3 DNA sequence: TGTGCCAGTACTCCTAGCGGGGGGCTCTACAATGAGCAGTTCTTC. This encodes CASTPSGGLYNEQFF.

This sequence joins TRBV6-5 and TRBJ1-2; D not resolved. This CDR3 is built from 14 residues. The V and J ends lost 0 bases and 4 bases respectively, with 9 bases between them. Germline CDR1 MNHEY, CDR2 SVGAGI. The CDR3: CASSYSAEFYGYTF. The DNA for the CDR3 is TGTGCCAGCAGTTACTCGGCAGAATTCTATGGCTACACCTTC.

The chain combines TRBV18 with TRBJ1-1; D call uncertain. From germline, CDR1 is KGHSH and CDR2 LQKENI. The CDR3 has 16 amino acids. Trimming pared 3 bases from V and 1 base from J, leaving 15 bases between. The chain's CDR3 is CASSPGREVRNTEAFF. The CDR3 nucleotides are TGTGCCAGCTCACCCGGACGGGAAGTACGGAACACTGAAGCTTTCTTT. Complete variable domain (other parts from reference TRBV18 and TRBJ1-1): NAGVMQNPRHLVRRRGQEARLRCSPMKGHSHVYWYRQLPEEGLKFMVYLQKENIIDESGMPKERFSAEFPKEGPSILRIQQVVRGDSAAYFCASSPGREVRNTEAFFGQGTRLTVV.

This chain uses TRBV27 with TRBJ1-3, with D perhaps TRBD1 (6 bases). The CDR3 length is 15 residues. The germline V gene has CDR1 MNHEY and CDR2 SMNVEV (reference sequence). Trimming left V 6 bases short and J 2 bases short, with 14 bases between. The CDR3 here is CASSLHTGTGNTIYF. The DNA of the CDR3 is TGTGCCAGCAGCCTCCATACAGGGACTGGAAACACCATATATTTT.

The chain uses TRBV9 and TRBJ1-2; D call uncertain. Per germline, CDR1 SGDLS and CDR2 YYNGEE. V was pared by 0 bases and J by 13 bases, with 19 bases between. CDR3 length: 14 residues. CDR3 protein: CASSVGPRQLDCTF. The CDR3 region has the DNA TGTGCCAGCAGCGTAGGCCCCAGGCAGCTCGACTGCACCTTC.

The rearrangement uses TRBV7-3 and TRBJ2-7, with TRBD2 matching over 9 bases. CDR1 is SGHTA and CDR2 is FQGTGA in the germline V gene. Germline trimming cut 5 bases from V and 4 bases from J; bases unmatched to any gene: 9. This CDR3 contains 15 residues. CDR3 sequence (DNA): TGTGCCAGCAGCCTCCGGGCTAGCGGGGCATACGAGCAGTACTTC. Translating it yields CASSLRASGAYEQYF.

The rearrangement joins TRBV19 to TRBJ2-1; TRBD2 agrees at 9 bases. This CDR3 contains 15 residues. V shed 7 bases, J shed 4 bases, and the junction held 8 bases outside the gene matches. Germline CDR1 is LNHDA and CDR2 is SQIVND (reference sequence). Written as DNA, the CDR3 is TGTGCCAGTACCCGTAGCGGGGGCCTTTACAATGAGCAGTTCTTC. It yields the protein CASTRSGGLYNEQFF.

The V gene is TRBV19, the J gene TRBJ2-2; D unclear. V was cut by 5 bases and J by 0 bases, with 10 bases left in between. The CDR3 has 15 amino acids. Per the germline V gene, CDR1 is LNHDA and CDR2 is SQIVND (reference sequence). CDR3 sequence reads: CASSYSHSNTGELFF. The CDR3 bases are TGTGCCAGTAGTTATTCTCACTCGAACACCGGGGAGCTGTTTTTT.

This chain joins TRBV4-3 and TRBJ1-5; D remains unclear. The CDR3 has 16 amino acids. The germline gives CDR1 LGHNA, CDR2 YSLEER. The V end was cut by 0 bases, the J end by 4 bases, with 13 bases between. CDR3 protein: CASSQDVVGENQPQHF. The CDR3 DNA reads as TGCGCCAGCAGCCAAGATGTCGTCGGGGAAAATCAGCCCCAGCATTTT.

The rearrangement uses TRBV7-2 and TRBJ2-2; D is unresolved. V lost 2 bases, J lost 2 bases, and 3 bases lay in between. CDR3 length: 13 amino acids. The germline gives CDR1 SGHTA, CDR2 FQGNSA. The CDR3 sequence is CASSLINTGELFF. The CDR3 DNA is TGTGCCAGCAGCTTAATCAACACCGGGGAGCTGTTTTTT.

This chain links TRBV6-6 with TRBJ1-1; maybe TRBD1 (5 bases). CDR3 size: 18 residues. The germline V gene has CDR1 MNHNY and CDR2 SVGAGI (reference sequence). Trimming removed 5 bases from V and 3 bases from J, with 25 bases in between. The CDR3 sequence is CASSRTSLAGDWDTEAFF. In DNA form, the CDR3 reads TGTGCCAGCAGTCGAACATCCCTTGCCGGGGACTGGGACACTGAAGCTTTCTTT.

V and J are TRBV5-1 and TRBJ1-4; 9 bases match TRBD1. CDR3 length: 16 residues. Trimming took 4 bases from V and 5 from J; bases not matched to a gene: 9. The germline V gene encodes CDR1 SGHRS and CDR2 YFSETQ. The CDR3 sequence is CASSPGDRAQNEKLFF. As DNA, the CDR3 is TGCGCCAGCAGCCCTGGGGACAGGGCCCAGAATGAAAAACTGTTTTTT.

The chain recombines TRBV12-3 or TRBV12-4 with TRBJ2-3, with D uncertain. V dropped 3 bases and J dropped 7 bases, with 5 bases sitting between them. CDR3 length: 11 residues. CDR3 residues: CASSLVHTQYF. The CDR3 coding sequence is TGTGCCAGCAGTTTGGTCCATACGCAGTATTTT.

The chain uses TRBV3-1 (or the pseudogene TRBV3-2) and TRBJ2-3; TRBD2 matches 14 bases. The J segment lost 6 bases and the V segment lost 2 bases, leaving 7 bases of the junction unmatched. Per the germline V gene, CDR1 is LGHDT and CDR2 is YNNKEL (reference sequence). The CDR3 consists of 17 residues. CDR3 bases: TGTGCCAGCAGCCAACAGACTAGCGGGGGGGCCATGGATACGCAGTATTTT. It is translated as CASSQQTSGGAMDTQYF.

The chain joins TRBV5-5 to TRBJ1-3; D not certain. V lost 2 bases and J 2 bases, leaving 11 bases between the germline ends. The CDR3 covers 15 residues. CDR1 SGHKS and CDR2 YYEKEE come from the germline V gene (reference sequence). The CDR3 DNA is TGTGCCAGCAGCTTTGGGCCGGGCCCTGGAAACACCATATATTTT. Protein sequence: CASSFGPGPGNTIYF.

The rearrangement uses TRBV10-3 and TRBJ2-7; a possible D gene is TRBD1 (5 bases). The CDR3 spans 13 residues. Germline CDR1 is ENHRY and CDR2 is SYGVKD. V lost 4 bases, J lost 5 bases, and 12 bases lay in between. The CDR3 protein is CAISAGPLDEQYF. CDR3 bases: TGTGCCATCAGTGCAGGGCCCCTCGACGAGCAGTACTTC.

The chain joins TRBV28 to TRBJ1-5; D is uncertain. Per the germline V gene, CDR1 is MDHEN and CDR2 is SYDVKM. Trimming pared 6 bases from V and 0 bases from J, leaving 9 bases between. CDR3 length equals 14 residues. The CDR3 coding sequence is TGTGCCAGCAGCCACGGGCTTAGCAATCAGCCCCAGCATTTT. Protein: CASSHGLSNQPQHF.